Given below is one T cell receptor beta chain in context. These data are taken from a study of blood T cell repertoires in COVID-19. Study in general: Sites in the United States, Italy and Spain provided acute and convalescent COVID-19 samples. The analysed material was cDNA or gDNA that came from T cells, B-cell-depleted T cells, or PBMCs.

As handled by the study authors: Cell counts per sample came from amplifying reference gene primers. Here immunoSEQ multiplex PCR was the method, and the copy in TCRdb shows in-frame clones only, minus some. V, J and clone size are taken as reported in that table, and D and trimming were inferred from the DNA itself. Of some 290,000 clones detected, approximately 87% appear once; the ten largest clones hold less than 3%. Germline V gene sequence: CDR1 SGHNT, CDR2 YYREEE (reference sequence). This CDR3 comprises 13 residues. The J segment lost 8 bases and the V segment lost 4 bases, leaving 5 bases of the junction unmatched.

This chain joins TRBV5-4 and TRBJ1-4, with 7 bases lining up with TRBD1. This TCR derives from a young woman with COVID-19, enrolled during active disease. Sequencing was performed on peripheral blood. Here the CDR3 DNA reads TGTGCCAGCAGCATGACGGGACAGGAAAAACTGTTTTTT. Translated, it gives CASSMTGQEKLFF.